This TCR beta chain derives from a study of cytomegalovirus exposure and HLA in healthy donors. Of note for this clone: The antigen remains undetermined.

The PCR made use of 60 Vbeta and 13 Jbeta primers. TCRdb keeps only in-frame clones here, not all; method: immunoSEQ multiplex PCR. The repertoire holds 150,000 to 200,000 clones, with 65% to 85% as singletons. The CDR3 is 15 amino acids. Germline CDR1 is MNHEY and CDR2 is SVGAGI. J was trimmed by 1 base and V by 2 bases; bases with no gene match: 3. Study-level results: A further, later analysis showed that HLA-associated TCR beta chains (compared with equally common others) were more clonally expanded.

Sequenced input: PBMCs. The TCR comes from a woman aged 18-29 years in good health and CMV-seronegative. V gene TRBV6-5 combines with J gene TRBJ2-3; 7 bases map to TRBD1. CDR3 DNA: TGTGCCAGCAGTTACGCCCAGGGGGGCACAGATACGCAGTATTTT. This sequence encodes CASSYAQGGTDTQYF.